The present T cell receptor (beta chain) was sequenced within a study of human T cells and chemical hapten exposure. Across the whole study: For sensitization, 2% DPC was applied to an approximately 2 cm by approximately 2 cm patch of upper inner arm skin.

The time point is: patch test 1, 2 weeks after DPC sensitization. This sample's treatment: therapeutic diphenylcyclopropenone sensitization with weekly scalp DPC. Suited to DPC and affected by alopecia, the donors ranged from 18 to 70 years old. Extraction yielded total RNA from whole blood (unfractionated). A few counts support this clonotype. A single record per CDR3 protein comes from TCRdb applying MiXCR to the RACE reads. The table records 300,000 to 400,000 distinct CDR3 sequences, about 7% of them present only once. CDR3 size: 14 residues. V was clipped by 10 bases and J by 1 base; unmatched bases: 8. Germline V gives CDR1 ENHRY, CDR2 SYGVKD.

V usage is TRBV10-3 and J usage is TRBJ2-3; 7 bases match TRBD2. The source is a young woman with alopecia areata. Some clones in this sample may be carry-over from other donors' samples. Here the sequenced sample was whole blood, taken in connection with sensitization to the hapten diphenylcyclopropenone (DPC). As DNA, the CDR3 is TGTGCCACCTTGGGGGGGACCCGCACAGATACGCAGTATTTT. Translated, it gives CATLGGTRTDTQYF.